This note documents a single T cell receptor beta chain sequence. Trimming removed 6 bases from V and 0 bases from J; junction bases left unmatched: 7. CDR1 and CDR2 (germline): MNHEY, SVGAGI. The CDR3 loop spans 15 amino acids. This sample is part of a study of T cells after posttransplantation cyclophosphamide. Treatment was busulfan-fludarabine conditioning, a marrow graft, and cyclophosphamide on days +3 and +4. Sequenced by immunoSEQ multiplex PCR; TCRdb stores in-frame clones only, minus some. The sample holds about 3,300 clones, about 76% seen once. The chain has TRBV6-5 and TRBJ1-2; TRBD1 matches 7 bases. The sample consisted of PBMCs, taken more than 150 days after allogeneic stem cell transplant with posttransplant cyclophosphamide. The clonotype comes from a male patient aged 55 to 69 who received an allogeneic stem cell transplant from a related donor and was CMV-positive. Some T cells may trace back to the graft donor. The CDR3 coding sequence is TGTGCCAGCAGCCGAGGGACAGTAGCTAACTATGGCTACACCTTC. It codes for CASSRGTVANYGYTF.